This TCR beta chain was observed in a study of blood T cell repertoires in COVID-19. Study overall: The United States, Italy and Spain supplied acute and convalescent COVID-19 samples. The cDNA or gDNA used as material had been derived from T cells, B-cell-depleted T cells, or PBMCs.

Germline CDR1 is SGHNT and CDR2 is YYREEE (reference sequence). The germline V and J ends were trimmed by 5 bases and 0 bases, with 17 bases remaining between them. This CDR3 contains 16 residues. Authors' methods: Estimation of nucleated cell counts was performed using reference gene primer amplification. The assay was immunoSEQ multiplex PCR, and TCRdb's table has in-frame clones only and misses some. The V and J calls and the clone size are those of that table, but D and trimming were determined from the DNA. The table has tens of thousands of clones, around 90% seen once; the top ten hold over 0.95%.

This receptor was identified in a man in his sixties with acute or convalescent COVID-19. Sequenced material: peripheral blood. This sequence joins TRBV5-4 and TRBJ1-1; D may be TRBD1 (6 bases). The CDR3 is CASRKVTGSMNTEAFF. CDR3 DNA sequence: TGTGCCAGCAGGAAGGTAACAGGGTCGATGAACACTGAAGCTTTCTTT. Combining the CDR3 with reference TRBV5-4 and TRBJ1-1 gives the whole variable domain ETGVTQSPTHLIKTRGQQVTLRCSSQSGHNTVSWYQQALGQGPQFIFQYYREEENGRGNFPPRFSGLQFPNYSSELNVNALELDDSALYLCASRKVTGSMNTEAFFGQGTRLTVV.